A selection of T cell receptor beta chains follows, all from one sample in a study of CD8 T cells in Susac syndrome. MiXCR was run by TCRdb on the immunoSEQ multiplex PCR reads, yielding one entry per CDR3 protein. Of approximately 110,000 distinct CDR3 sequences in the sample, about 96% are singletons; the top ten hold more than 0.095%. The sample taken for sequencing was CD4+ T cells from PBMCs. The receptor set was obtained from a human donor in good health. CDR3s include the opening cysteine and the closing phenylalanine or tryptophan. Each record gives: V gene, J gene, clone size, D gene, CDR3 protein, CDR3 DNA. D genes are given only for firm matches. Rows may omit the clone size; those that give it use once, few, many or a size class.

v_gene: TRBV12-3/TRBV12-4; j_gene: TRBJ2-3; abundance: once; d_gene: TRBD1; CDR3aa: CASSLATTPGQGTQYF; CDR3nt: TGTGCCAGCAGTTTAGCAACTACCCCGGGACAGGGTACGCAGTATTTT
v_gene: TRBV11-2; j_gene: TRBJ2-3; abundance: -; d_gene: -; CDR3aa: CASSLGSGGTLADTQYF; CDR3nt: TGTGCCAGCAGCTTAGGCTCGGGCGGGACTCTCGCAGATACGCAGTATTTT
v_gene: TRBV5-4; j_gene: TRBJ1-1; abundance: -; d_gene: TRBD1; CDR3aa: CASSWRGGGMNTEAFF; CDR3nt: TGTGCCAGCAGCTGGAGAGGAGGGGGCATGAACACTGAAGCTTTCTTT
v_gene: TRBV3-1; j_gene: TRBJ1-5; abundance: once; d_gene: -; CDR3aa: CASSQDRGPQHF; CDR3nt: TGTGCCAGCAGCCAAGATCGAGGGCCCCAGCATTTT
v_gene: TRBV10-3; j_gene: TRBJ2-7; abundance: once; d_gene: TRBD1; CDR3aa: CAISGTGQSYEQYF; CDR3nt: TGTGCCATCAGCGGTACGGGACAGTCCTACGAGCAGTACTTC
v_gene: TRBV5-4; j_gene: TRBJ2-5; abundance: -; d_gene: TRBD1; CDR3aa: CASSQDRAETQYF; CDR3nt: TGTGCCAGCAGCCAGGACAGGGCGGAGACCCAGTACTTC
v_gene: TRBV4-1; j_gene: TRBJ2-7; abundance: -; d_gene: TRBD1; CDR3aa: CASSDRDRRFDEQYF; CDR3nt: TGCGCCAGCAGCGACCGGGACAGGCGTTTTGACGAGCAGTACTTC
v_gene: TRBV4-2; j_gene: TRBJ2-6; abundance: -; d_gene: TRBD2; CDR3aa: CASSQVLAGFSGANVLTF; CDR3nt: TGTGCCAGCAGCCAAGTGCTAGCGGGATTCTCTGGGGCCAACGTCCTGACTTTC
v_gene: TRBV25-1; j_gene: TRBJ2-7; abundance: -; d_gene: -; CDR3aa: CASSELGGSYEQYF; CDR3nt: TGTGCCAGCAGTGAATTGGGGGGCTCCTACGAGCAGTACTTC
v_gene: TRBV28; j_gene: TRBJ2-2; abundance: -; d_gene: -; CDR3aa: CASRRNTGELFF; CDR3nt: TGTGCCAGCAGGAGGAACACCGGGGAGCTGTTTTTT
v_gene: TRBV24-1; j_gene: TRBJ2-3; abundance: -; d_gene: TRBD1; CDR3aa: CATSDPRQGTDTQYF; CDR3nt: TGTGCCACCAGTGACCCGAGACAGGGTACAGATACGCAGTATTTT
v_gene: TRBV7-2; j_gene: TRBJ2-7; abundance: -; d_gene: -; CDR3aa: CASSLARLGSGYEQYF; CDR3nt: TGTGCCAGCAGCTTAGCTCGCCTAGGTTCTGGCTACGAGCAGTACTTC
v_gene: TRBV7-2; j_gene: TRBJ2-5; abundance: -; d_gene: TRBD1; CDR3aa: CASSPRTGVETQYF; CDR3nt: TGTGCCAGCAGCCCGCGGACAGGGGTTGAGACCCAGTACTTC
v_gene: TRBV19; j_gene: TRBJ1-2; abundance: -; d_gene: -; CDR3aa: CASSALPGRLSYTF; CDR3nt: TGTGCCAGTAGTGCTCTCCCTGGACGACTCAGCTACACCTTC
v_gene: TRBV5-4; j_gene: TRBJ1-1; abundance: -; d_gene: TRBD1; CDR3aa: CASSWDRNTEAFF; CDR3nt: TGTGCCAGCAGCTGGGACAGGAACACTGAAGCTTTCTTT
v_gene: TRBV20-1; j_gene: TRBJ2-5; abundance: -; d_gene: -; CDR3aa: CSASPGLAQETQYF; CDR3nt: TGCAGTGCCTCTCCTGGACTGGCCCAAGAGACCCAGTACTTC
v_gene: TRBV6-5; j_gene: TRBJ2-5; abundance: -; d_gene: -; CDR3aa: CASSVDIQETQYF; CDR3nt: TGTGCCAGCAGTGTTGACATCCAAGAGACCCAGTACTTC
v_gene: TRBV6-2/TRBV6-3; j_gene: TRBJ2-1; abundance: -; d_gene: TRBD2; CDR3aa: CASSSLLAGVYNEQFF; CDR3nt: TGTGCCAGCAGTTCGCTCCTCGCGGGGGTTTACAATGAGCAGTTCTTC
v_gene: TRBV30; j_gene: TRBJ1-2; abundance: -; d_gene: TRBD1; CDR3aa: CAWSAGTGVLYTF; CDR3nt: TGTGCCTGGAGTGCAGGGACAGGGGTATTGTACACCTTC
v_gene: TRBV5-1; j_gene: TRBJ2-7; abundance: few; d_gene: -; CDR3aa: CASTETGTYEQYF; CDR3nt: TGCGCCAGCACAGAGACAGGAACCTACGAGCAGTACTTC
v_gene: TRBV24-1; j_gene: TRBJ2-1; abundance: -; d_gene: -; CDR3aa: CATSDTTRHNEQFF; CDR3nt: TGTGCCACCAGTGACACAACTCGGCACAATGAGCAGTTCTTC
v_gene: TRBV6-6; j_gene: TRBJ2-1; abundance: -; d_gene: -; CDR3aa: CASSYSRDSNNEQFF; CDR3nt: TGTGCCAGCAGTTACTCCCGGGACTCCAACAATGAGCAGTTCTTC
v_gene: TRBV7-9; j_gene: TRBJ1-5; abundance: -; d_gene: -; CDR3aa: CASSLVQPGGESPQHF; CDR3nt: TGTGCCAGCAGCTTAGTCCAGCCCGGGGGGGAATCTCCCCAGCATTTT
v_gene: TRBV28; j_gene: TRBJ1-5; abundance: -; d_gene: -; CDR3aa: CAISGTRNQPQHF; CDR3nt: TGTGCCATCTCAGGGACACGGAATCAGCCCCAGCATTTT
v_gene: TRBV29-1; j_gene: TRBJ2-7; abundance: -; d_gene: TRBD1; CDR3aa: CSVVRTGSSYEQYF; CDR3nt: TGCAGCGTTGTCCGGACAGGGAGTTCCTACGAGCAGTACTTC
v_gene: TRBV5-1; j_gene: TRBJ2-3; abundance: -; d_gene: TRBD1; CDR3aa: CASSFLDRGYGTDTQYF; CDR3nt: TGCGCCAGCAGCTTCCTAGACAGGGGGTACGGCACAGATACGCAGTATTTT
v_gene: TRBV28; j_gene: TRBJ1-1; abundance: -; d_gene: -; CDR3aa: CASSLRRAFF; CDR3nt: TGTGCCAGCAGTCTCAGACGGGCTTTCTTT
v_gene: TRBV2; j_gene: TRBJ2-5; abundance: -; d_gene: TRBD1; CDR3aa: CASSAPEDRKETQYF; CDR3nt: TGTGCCAGCAGTGCCCCCGAGGACAGGAAAGAGACCCAGTACTTC
v_gene: TRBV5-1; j_gene: TRBJ1-4; abundance: once; d_gene: -; CDR3aa: CASSLQDAATNEKLFF; CDR3nt: TGCGCCAGCAGCTTGCAGGACGCGGCAACTAATGAAAAACTGTTTTTT
v_gene: TRBV29-1; j_gene: TRBJ2-7; abundance: -; d_gene: TRBD1; CDR3aa: CSPTDTGDQPYEQYF; CDR3nt: TGCAGCCCTACGGATACAGGGGACCAGCCCTACGAGCAGTACTTC
v_gene: TRBV4-3; j_gene: TRBJ2-1; abundance: -; d_gene: TRBD2; CDR3aa: CASSQGVAGRDEQFF; CDR3nt: TGCGCCAGCAGCCAAGGGGTAGCGGGGAGGGATGAGCAGTTCTTC
v_gene: TRBV28; j_gene: TRBJ1-2; abundance: -; d_gene: TRBD1; CDR3aa: CASSLDRRVGYTF; CDR3nt: TGTGCCAGCAGTTTGGACAGGCGGGTGGGCTACACCTTC
v_gene: TRBV11-2; j_gene: TRBJ2-7; abundance: -; d_gene: TRBD2; CDR3aa: CASRPGTSGRATYEQYF; CDR3nt: TGTGCCAGCAGACCCGGGACTAGCGGGAGGGCCACCTACGAGCAGTACTTC
v_gene: TRBV7-8; j_gene: TRBJ2-1; abundance: -; d_gene: TRBD2; CDR3aa: CASSPLRLAGPNEQFF; CDR3nt: TGTGCCAGCAGCCCGCTTAGACTAGCGGGGCCCAATGAGCAGTTCTTC
v_gene: TRBV4-3; j_gene: TRBJ2-2; abundance: once; d_gene: -; CDR3aa: CASRPSPGGAGELFF; CDR3nt: TGCGCCAGCCGGCCAAGCCCAGGGGGGGCCGGGGAGCTGTTTTTT
v_gene: TRBV7-9; j_gene: TRBJ1-5; abundance: -; d_gene: -; CDR3aa: CASSQAGGGQPQHF; CDR3nt: TGTGCCAGCAGCCAGGCGGGGGGCGGCCAGCCCCAGCATTTT
v_gene: TRBV5-1; j_gene: TRBJ2-7; abundance: -; d_gene: -; CDR3aa: CASSLGGGGYEQYF; CDR3nt: TGCGCCAGCAGCTTGGGCGGAGGGGGCTACGAGCAGTACTTC
v_gene: TRBV3-1; j_gene: TRBJ2-5; abundance: -; d_gene: -; CDR3aa: CASSRGSGRETQYF; CDR3nt: TGTGCCAGCAGCCGGGGGTCGGGGAGGGAGACCCAGTACTTC
v_gene: TRBV18; j_gene: TRBJ2-1; abundance: -; d_gene: TRBD2; CDR3aa: CASSLLISGGSSSYNEQFF; CDR3nt: TGTGCCAGCTCACTCCTCATTAGCGGGGGTTCGAGCTCCTACAATGAGCAGTTCTTC
v_gene: TRBV5-1; j_gene: TRBJ1-2; abundance: -; d_gene: TRBD1; CDR3aa: CASSLSPGQGAYGYTF; CDR3nt: TGCGCCAGCAGCTTGTCCCCGGGACAGGGAGCCTATGGCTACACCTTC
v_gene: TRBV5-1; j_gene: TRBJ1-5; abundance: -; d_gene: -; CDR3aa: CASSLEPQRGNQPQHF; CDR3nt: TGCGCCAGCAGCTTGGAACCGCAGAGGGGCAATCAGCCCCAGCATTTT
v_gene: TRBV7-2; j_gene: TRBJ2-5; abundance: -; d_gene: TRBD2; CDR3aa: CASSLLAAGGPWETQYF; CDR3nt: TGTGCCAGCAGCTTACTTGCGGCGGGGGGGCCCTGGGAGACCCAGTACTTC
v_gene: TRBV7-3; j_gene: TRBJ2-7; abundance: -; d_gene: -; CDR3aa: CASSLTSAYEQYF; CDR3nt: TGTGCCAGCAGCTTAACTAGCGCCTACGAGCAGTACTTC